This T cell receptor beta chain is from a study of blood T cell repertoires in COVID-19. Study in general: Sources were T cells, B-cell-depleted T cells, or PBMCs; the material itself was cDNA or gDNA.

Clones were read by immunoSEQ multiplex PCR, and TCRdb kept only the in-frame ones, dropping some. The sample lists fewer than 300,000 clones, around 82% seen once, with roughly 5.7% in the top ten. Germline trimming cut 3 bases from V and 5 bases from J; bases unmatched to any gene: 6. The CDR3 length is 13 residues. In germline, CDR1 is SQVTM, CDR2 ANQGSEA. Material for sequencing was peripheral blood. The chain combines TRBV29-1 with TRBJ2-5; 7 nucleotides agree with TRBD1. This TCR was recovered from an elderly man with acute or convalescent COVID-19. The CDR3 here is CSVDRGYFETQYF. CDR3 DNA sequence: TGCAGCGTTGACAGGGGGTATTTCGAGACCCAGTACTTC.